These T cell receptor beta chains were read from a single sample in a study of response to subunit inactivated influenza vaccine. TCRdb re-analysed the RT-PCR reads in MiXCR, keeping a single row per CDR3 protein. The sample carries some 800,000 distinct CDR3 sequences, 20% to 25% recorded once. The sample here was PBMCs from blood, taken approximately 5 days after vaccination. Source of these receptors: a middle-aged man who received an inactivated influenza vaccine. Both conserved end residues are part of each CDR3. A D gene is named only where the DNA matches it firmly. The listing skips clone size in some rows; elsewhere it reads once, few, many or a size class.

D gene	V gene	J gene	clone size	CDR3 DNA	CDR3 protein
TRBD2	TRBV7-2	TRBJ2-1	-	TGTGCCAGCAGCTTAGCCCTAGCGGGGGGGCCGCACTCCTACAATGAGCAGTTCTTC	CASSLALAGGPHSYNEQFF
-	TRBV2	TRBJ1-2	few	TGTGCCAGCAGTGAAGGGGCCTTACAAAGCTACACCTTC	CASSEGALQSYTF
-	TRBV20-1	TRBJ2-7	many	TGCAGTGCTAGAGACCCCTACGAGCAGTACTTC	CSARDPYEQYF
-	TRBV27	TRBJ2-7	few	TGTGCCAGCGGACTAGCTCAGGGGGCCTACGAGCAGTACTTC	CASGLAQGAYEQYF
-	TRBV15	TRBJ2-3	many	TGTGCCACCAGCAGAGACCCCGGGGTGCGGAGCACAGATACGCAGTATTTT	CATSRDPGVRSTDTQYF
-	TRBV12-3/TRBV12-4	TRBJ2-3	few	TGTGCCAGCAGTTTAGTTACAGGGTTCACAGATACGCAGTATTTT	CASSLVTGFTDTQYF
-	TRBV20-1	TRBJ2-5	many	TGCAGTGCTAGCCTAGCTGGTCGGGAGACCCAGTACTTC	CSASLAGRETQYF
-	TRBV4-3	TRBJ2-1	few	TGCGCCAGCAGCCAAGATTTATACGAGCAGTTCTTC	CASSQDLYEQFF
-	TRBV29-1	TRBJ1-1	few	TGCAGCGGGCGTACATCGAACACTGAAGCTTTCTTT	CSGRTSNTEAFF
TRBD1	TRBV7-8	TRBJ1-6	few	TGTGCCAGCAGCTTAGCGGCGGGACAGGGCGGTAATTCACCCCTCCACTTT	CASSLAAGQGGNSPLHF
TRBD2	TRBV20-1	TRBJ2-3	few	TGCAGTGCTAGGCCCCGGCTAGCGGGCCTAAGAGATACGCAGTATTTT	CSARPRLAGLRDTQYF
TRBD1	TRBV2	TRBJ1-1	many	TGTGCCAGCAGGGGGGACAGGAACACTGAAGCTTTCTTT	CASRGDRNTEAFF
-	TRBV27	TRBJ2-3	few	TGTGCCAGCAGCACCTACGGACTCGTAAGCACAGATACGCAGTATTTT	CASSTYGLVSTDTQYF
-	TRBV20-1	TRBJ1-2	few	TGCAGTGCTTCCCGGACGACGGGCGACTATGGCTACACCTTC	CSASRTTGDYGYTF
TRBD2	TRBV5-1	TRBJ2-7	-	TGCGCCAGCAGCTTACCGAATTCTGGACTAGCGGGGGGAAGGTACGAGCAGTACTTC	CASSLPNSGLAGGRYEQYF
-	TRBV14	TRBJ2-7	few	TGTGCCAGCAGCCAGAGGGGACCGCCGACCTACGAGCAGTACTTC	CASSQRGPPTYEQYF
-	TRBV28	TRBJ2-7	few	TGTGCCAGCAAAGACTACGAGCAGTACTTC	CASKDYEQYF
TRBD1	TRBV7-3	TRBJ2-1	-	TGTGCCAGCAGCTCCCCGGGACAGGGGGCATCAGCGTACAATGAGCAGTTCTTC	CASSSPGQGASAYNEQFF
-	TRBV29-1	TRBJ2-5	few	TGCAGCGTTGGTGGGGGCGAGACCCAGTACTTC	CSVGGGETQYF
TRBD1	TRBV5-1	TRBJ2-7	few	TGCGCCAGCTCCCGACAGGGTGACCTTTTCTACGAGCAGTACTTC	CASSRQGDLFYEQYF
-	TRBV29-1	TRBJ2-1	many	TGCAGCGCCGACAGCTCCTACAATGAGCAGTTCTTC	CSADSSYNEQFF
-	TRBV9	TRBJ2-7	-	TGTGCCAGCAGCGTAGCTGGCAGGGAATTCTCCGAGCAGTACTTC	CASSVAGREFSEQYF
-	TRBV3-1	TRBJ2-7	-	TGTGCCAGCAGCCAAGATCTGGCGGGTTTCGAGCAGTACTTC	CASSQDLAGFEQYF
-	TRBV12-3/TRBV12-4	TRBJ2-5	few	TGTGCCAGCAGCCCCACCTCATTCGGCGAGACCCAGTACTTC	CASSPTSFGETQYF
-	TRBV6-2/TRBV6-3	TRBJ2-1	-	TGTGCCAGCAGTTCTGATGCCGGGACACCTTACAATGAGCAGTTCTTC	CASSSDAGTPYNEQFF
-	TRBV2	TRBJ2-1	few	TGTGCCAGCAGACTTGGGGCGGGAAATGAGCAGTTCTTC	CASRLGAGNEQFF
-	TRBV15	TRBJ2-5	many	TGTGCCACCAGCAGAGGGGGGAACCAAGAGACCCAGTACTTC	CATSRGGNQETQYF
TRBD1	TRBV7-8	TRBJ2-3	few	TGTGCCAGCAGCTTAGGACAGGGCTCAGTCTCAGATACGCAGTATTTT	CASSLGQGSVSDTQYF
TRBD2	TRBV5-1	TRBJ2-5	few	TGCGCCAGCAGCCCTCTGGAGGCGGGAGTAGAGACCCAGTACTTC	CASSPLEAGVETQYF
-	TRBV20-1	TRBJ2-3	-	TGCAGTGCTACCTCCGGGGATGGCGGACTCCTTAGCACAGATACGCAGTATTTT	CSATSGDGGLLSTDTQYF
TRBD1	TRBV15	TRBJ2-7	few	TGTGCCACCAGCAGCCGGGACAGGAGCTACGAGCAGTACTTC	CATSSRDRSYEQYF
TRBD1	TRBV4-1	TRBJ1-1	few	TGCGCCAGCAGCCTGATGCCGGGACAGGGGGCCGTTGAAGCTTTCTTT	CASSLMPGQGAVEAFF
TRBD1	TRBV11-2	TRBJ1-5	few	TGTGCCAGCAGCCCTCGGACAGGGACCAATCAGCCCCAGCATTTT	CASSPRTGTNQPQHF